Here is one T cell receptor beta chain with its context. Using immunoSEQ multiplex PCR, the repertoire was profiled, and TCRdb retains in-frame clones only, with some absent. The sample comprises 20,000 or so clones, 80% to 90% of which are singletons, and approximately 12% rests with the top ten. The record originates from a study of OX40 agonist ivuxolimab in advanced cancers. Overall study context: An agonistic human IgG2 monoclonal antibody against OX40 (CD134) was given.

This CDR3 contains 20 residues. In germline, CDR1 is SGHRS, CDR2 YFSETQ. V dropped 4 bases and J dropped 1; count of bases not matched to a gene: 16. Baseline, cycle 4 day 1, and cycle 7 day 1 were the blood sampling points. V is TRBV5-1 and J is TRBJ2-3; TRBD2 agrees at 12 bases. The starting material was CD4+ or CD8+ T cells sorted from blood, obtained in a trial of the OX40 agonist ivuxolimab. The origin of this receptor is an adult with an advanced solid tumor such as melanoma, head and neck, liver or kidney cancer. DNA for the CDR3: TGCGCCAGCAGCCGCCCGGGACTAGCGGGTCTCAAAGGGGGCACAGATACGCAGTATTTT. Protein sequence: CASSRPGLAGLKGGTDTQYF.